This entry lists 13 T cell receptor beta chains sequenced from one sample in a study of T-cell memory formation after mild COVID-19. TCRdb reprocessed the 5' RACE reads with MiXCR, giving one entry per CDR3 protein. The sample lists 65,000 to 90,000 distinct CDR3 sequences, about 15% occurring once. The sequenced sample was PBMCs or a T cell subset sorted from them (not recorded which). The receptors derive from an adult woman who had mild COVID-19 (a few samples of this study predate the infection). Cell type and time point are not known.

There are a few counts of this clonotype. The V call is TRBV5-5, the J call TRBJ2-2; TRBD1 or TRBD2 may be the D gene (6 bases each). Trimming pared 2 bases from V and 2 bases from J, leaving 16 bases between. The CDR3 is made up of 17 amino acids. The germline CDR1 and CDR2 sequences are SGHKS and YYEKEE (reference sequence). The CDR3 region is CASSLGGAGVNTGELFF. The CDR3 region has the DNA TGTGCCAGCAGCTTAGGAGGGGCAGGGGTTAACACCGGGGAGCTGTTTTTT.

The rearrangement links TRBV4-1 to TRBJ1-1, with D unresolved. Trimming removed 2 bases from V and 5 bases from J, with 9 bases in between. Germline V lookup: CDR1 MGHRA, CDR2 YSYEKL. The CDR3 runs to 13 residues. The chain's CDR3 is CASSQRGRTEAFF. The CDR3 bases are TGCGCCAGCAGCCAACGTGGACGGACTGAAGCTTTCTTT.

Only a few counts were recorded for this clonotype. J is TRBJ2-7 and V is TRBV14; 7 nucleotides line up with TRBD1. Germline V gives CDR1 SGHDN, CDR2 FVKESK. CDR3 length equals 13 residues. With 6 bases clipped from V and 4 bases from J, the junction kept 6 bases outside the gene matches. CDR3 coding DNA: TGTGCCAGCAGTACAGGGGATCATTACGAGCAGTACTTC. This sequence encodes CASSTGDHYEQYF.

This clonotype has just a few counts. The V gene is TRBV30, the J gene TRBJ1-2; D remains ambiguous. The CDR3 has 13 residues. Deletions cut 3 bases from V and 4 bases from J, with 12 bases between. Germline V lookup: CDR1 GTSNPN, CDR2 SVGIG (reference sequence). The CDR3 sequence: CAWREGFFYGYTF. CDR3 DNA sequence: TGTGCCTGGAGGGAAGGGTTCTTCTATGGCTACACCTTC.

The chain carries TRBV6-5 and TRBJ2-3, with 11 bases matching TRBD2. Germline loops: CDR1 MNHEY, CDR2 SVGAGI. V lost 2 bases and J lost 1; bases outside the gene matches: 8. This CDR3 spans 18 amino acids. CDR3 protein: CASSYTLHSGRGTDTQYF. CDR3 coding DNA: TGTGCCAGCAGTTACACCTTACATAGCGGGAGGGGCACAGATACGCAGTATTTT.

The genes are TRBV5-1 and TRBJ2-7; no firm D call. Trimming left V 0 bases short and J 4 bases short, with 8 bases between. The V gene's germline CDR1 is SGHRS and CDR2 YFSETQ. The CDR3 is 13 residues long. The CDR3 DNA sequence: TGCGCCAGCAGCTTGGAGTTGGGGTACGAGCAGTACTTC. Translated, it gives CASSLELGYEQYF.

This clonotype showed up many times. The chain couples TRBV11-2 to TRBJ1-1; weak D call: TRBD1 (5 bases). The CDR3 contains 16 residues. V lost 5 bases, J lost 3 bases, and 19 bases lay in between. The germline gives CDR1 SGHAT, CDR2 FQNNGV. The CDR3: CASSLGGAIVDTEAFF. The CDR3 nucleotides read TGTGCCAGCAGCCTCGGCGGGGCGATAGTGGACACTGAAGCTTTCTTT.

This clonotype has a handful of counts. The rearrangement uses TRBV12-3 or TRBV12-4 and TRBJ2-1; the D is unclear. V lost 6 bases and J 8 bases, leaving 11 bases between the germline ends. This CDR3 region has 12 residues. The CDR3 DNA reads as TGTGCCAGCAGCTCGGGCGTCGATGAGCAGTTCTTC. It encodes CASSSGVDEQFF.

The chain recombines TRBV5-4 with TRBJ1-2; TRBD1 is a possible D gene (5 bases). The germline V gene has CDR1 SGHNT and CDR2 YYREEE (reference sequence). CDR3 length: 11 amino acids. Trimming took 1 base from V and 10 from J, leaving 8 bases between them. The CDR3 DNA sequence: TGTGCCAGCAGCTTGACAGGAGCCTACACCTTC. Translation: CASSLTGAYTF.

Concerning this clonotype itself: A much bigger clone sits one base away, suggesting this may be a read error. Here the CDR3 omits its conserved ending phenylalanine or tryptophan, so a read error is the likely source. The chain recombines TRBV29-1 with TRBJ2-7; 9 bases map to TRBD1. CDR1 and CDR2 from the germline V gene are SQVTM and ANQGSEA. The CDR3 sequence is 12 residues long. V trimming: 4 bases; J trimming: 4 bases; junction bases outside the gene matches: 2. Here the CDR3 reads CSVAGTGYEQYL. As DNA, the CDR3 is TGCAGCGTTGCCGGGACAGGGTACGAGCAGTACCTC.

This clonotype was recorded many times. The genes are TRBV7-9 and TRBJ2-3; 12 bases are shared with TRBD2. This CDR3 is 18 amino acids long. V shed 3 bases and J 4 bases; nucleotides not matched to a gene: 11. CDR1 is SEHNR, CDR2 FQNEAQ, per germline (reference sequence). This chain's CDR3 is CASSLRLAGGPRSDTQYF. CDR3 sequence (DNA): TGTGCCAGCAGCTTGAGGCTAGCGGGAGGGCCTCGCTCAGATACGCAGTATTTT. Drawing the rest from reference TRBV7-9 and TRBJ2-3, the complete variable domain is DTGVSQNPRHKITKRGQNVTFRCDPISEHNRLYWYRQTLGQGPEFLTYFQNEAQLEKSRLLSDRFSAERPKGSFSTLEIQRTEQGDSAMYLCASSLRLAGGPRSDTQYFGPGTRLTVL.

The CDR3 sequence is CASSPRTSTYEQYF. For the CDR3, the DNA is TGTGCCAGCAGCCCACGGACTAGCACCTACGAGCAGTACTTC. This chain uses TRBV7-9 with TRBJ2-7, with 8 bases fitting TRBD2. This CDR3 has 14 residues. With V trimmed by 5 bases and J by 2 bases, 5 bases remained unmatched. The germline V gene encodes CDR1 SEHNR and CDR2 FQNEAQ (reference sequence). Looking up the rest from reference TRBV7-9 and TRBJ2-7 gives the full variable domain: DTGVSQNPRHKITKRGQNVTFRCDPISEHNRLYWYRQTLGQGPEFLTYFQNEAQLEKSRLLSDRFSAERPKGSFSTLEIQRTEQGDSAMYLCASSPRTSTYEQYFGPGTRLTVT.

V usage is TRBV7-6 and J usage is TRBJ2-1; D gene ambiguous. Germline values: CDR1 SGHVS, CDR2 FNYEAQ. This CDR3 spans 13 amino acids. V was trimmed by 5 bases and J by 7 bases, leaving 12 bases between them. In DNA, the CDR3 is TGTGCCAGCAGCCCCGGCCCGGCAAATGAGCAGTTCTTC. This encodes CASSPGPANEQFF.